This T cell receptor beta chain comes out of a study of T-cell memory formation after mild COVID-19. The CDR3 runs 13 residues. Looked up from germline, CDR1 is MNHNS and CDR2 is SASEGT. V trimming: 6 bases; J trimming: 3 bases; junction bases outside the gene matches: 3. Via MiXCR, TCRdb re-called the 5' RACE reads, giving one row per CDR3 protein. The sample carries about 38,000 distinct CDR3 sequences, roughly 11% recorded once. Sequencing was done on a sample of PBMCs or a T cell subset sorted from them (not recorded which). This receptor was taken from a man aged 18 to 29 who had mild COVID-19 (a few samples of this study predate the infection). Cell type and time point are not known. J is TRBJ2-3 and V is TRBV6-1; TRBD1 matches 7 bases. CDR3 sequence reads: CASRPTGTDTQYF. In DNA, the CDR3 is TGTGCCAGCAGACCGACAGGGACAGATACGCAGTATTTT.